Following are 4 T cell receptor beta chains from one sample sequenced in a study of T cells in Graves' hyperthyroidism and ophthalmopathy. Authors of the study amplified TCR beta CDR3 regions from RNA transcripts. Initially, a first-round RT-PCR of the TCR CDR3 employed the HTBI primer set. Each CDR3 protein gets one entry after TCRdb re-called the multiplex PCR reads with MiXCR. The data contain approximately 690,000 distinct CDR3 sequences, around 15% of them singletons. Sequenced input: blood. The source is a woman aged 45-65 years with Graves' ophthalmopathy.

This clonotype was counted ten times or more. DNA of the CDR3: TGTGCCAGCAACGCCGGGACAAAGAACACTGAAGCTTTCTTT. It encodes CASNAGTKNTEAFF. This rearrangement joins TRBV28 to TRBJ1-1; D may be TRBD1 (6 bases). Per germline, CDR1 MDHEN and CDR2 SYDVKM. The V end was cut by 7 bases, the J end by 1 base, with 13 bases between. The CDR3 has 14 residues. Full variable domain (outside the CDR3, taken from reference TRBV28 and TRBJ1-1): DVKVTQSSRYLVKRTGEKVFLECVQDMDHENMFWYRQDPGLGLRLIYFSYDVKMKEKGDIPEGYSVSREKKERFSLILESASTNQTSMYLCASNAGTKNTEAFFGQGTRLTVV.

About this clonotype: A single base separates this from a much larger clone, so it may be a read error. V gene TRBV6-1 combines with J gene TRBJ2-7; weak D call: TRBD1 (5 bases). Germline lookup yields CDR1 MNHNS and CDR2 SASEGT. Trimming took 4 bases from V and 2 from J, leaving 12 bases between them. CDR3 length: 14 residues. The CDR3 DNA sequence: TGTGCCAGCAGTGGTGCAGGGAACCCCTACGAGCAGTACTTC. Its protein product is CASSGAGNPYEQYF.

This chain's CDR3 is CASSPGGNTGELFF. The CDR3 DNA follows: TGTGCCAGCTCACCAGGGGGCAACACCGGGGAGCTGTTTTTT. The chain employs TRBV18 and TRBJ2-2; D is possibly TRBD1 (6 bases). Germline V gene data show CDR1 as KGHSH and CDR2 as LQKENI. This CDR3 contains 14 residues. Deletions cut 2 bases from V and 2 bases from J, with 6 bases between.

This clonotype was counted at least ten times. V usage is TRBV20-1 and J usage is TRBJ2-3; 12 nucleotides agree with TRBD2. V dropped 3 bases and J dropped 5; count of bases not matched to a gene: 9. The germline V gene has CDR1 DFQATT and CDR2 SNEGSKA (reference sequence). This CDR3 is built from 16 residues. The CDR3 region has the DNA TGCAGTGCTAGGGAGCTAGCGGGAGGGCCCGGAGATACGCAGTATTTT. Protein product: CSARELAGGPGDTQYF.